One sample yielded the 29 T cell receptor beta chains listed below, sequenced in a study of neurological immune-mediated disorders. TCRdb re-analysed the 5' RACE reads in MiXCR, keeping a single row per CDR3 protein. The sample contains some 37,000 distinct CDR3 sequences, 4.8% of which appear only once. Input material: CD4+ T cells from blood. The receptors were sampled from a man in his late teens or twenties in good health.

This clonotype appeared many times. The chain links TRBV20-1 to TRBJ1-2; 9 bases line up with TRBD1. The CDR3 runs 14 residues. V was clipped by 4 bases and J by 6 bases; unmatched bases: 9. Germline CDR1 and CDR2: DFQATT and SNEGSKA (reference sequence). The DNA of the CDR3 is TGCAGTGCTATCCCCGGACAGGGGTTGCATGGCTACACCTTC. Residues: CSAIPGQGLHGYTF.

In its sample, this clonotype was seen many times. The chain joins TRBV5-1 to TRBJ2-1; D may match TRBD1 or TRBD2 (5 bases each). This CDR3 comprises 14 residues. Trimming stripped 2 bases from V and 5 bases from J, with 11 bases between. Germline lookup yields CDR1 SGHRS and CDR2 YFSETQ. This CDR3 reads CASSFRDGDNEQFF. The CDR3 nucleotides are TGCGCCAGCAGCTTCCGGGACGGCGACAATGAGCAGTTCTTC.

This clonotype was counted at least ten times. This chain joins TRBV3-1 and TRBJ1-2; D gene ambiguous. Trimming removed 1 base from V and 2 bases from J, with 8 bases in between. Germline V gene sequence: CDR1 LGHDT, CDR2 YNNKEL (reference sequence). The CDR3 has 14 amino acids. DNA of the CDR3: TGTGCCAGCAGCCAAGTAACCGGGAACTATGGCTACACCTTC. It encodes CASSQVTGNYGYTF.

This clonotype was detected ten times or more. The J gene is TRBJ2-5, the V gene TRBV9, with 8 nucleotides matching TRBD1. Germline loops: CDR1 SGDLS, CDR2 YYNGEE. J was trimmed by 5 bases and V by 1 base; bases with no gene match: 7. The length of the CDR3 is 15 residues. CDR3 in amino acids: CASSVQGAESETQYF. The CDR3 nucleotides read TGTGCCAGCAGCGTACAGGGGGCAGAATCGGAGACCCAGTACTTC. The full variable domain, with the rest looked up from reference TRBV9 and TRBJ2-5, is DSGVTQTPKHLITATGQRVTLRCSPRSGDLSVYWYQQSLDQGLQFLIQYYNGEERAKGNILERFSAQQFPDLHSELNLSSLELGDSALYFCASSVQGAESETQYFGPGTRLLVL.

This clonotype was counted many times. V and J are TRBV20-1 and TRBJ2-3, with 7 positions matching TRBD2. CDR3 length: 15 residues. Germline assignment: CDR1 DFQATT and CDR2 SNEGSKA (reference sequence). Unmatched junction bases numbered 12, after V lost 4 bases and J lost 5 bases. CDR3 nucleotides: TGCAGTGCTACAACCCCCAGACTAGCAGGAGATACGCAGTATTTT. Translation gives CSATTPRLAGDTQYF.

This clonotype was seen ten or more times. CDR3 in DNA: TGCGCCAGCAGCCAAGAACCACAGGCGGGACTTAATGGCTACACCTTC. Translation: CASSQEPQAGLNGYTF. The chain couples TRBV4-1 to TRBJ1-2; tentatively, D is TRBD1 (5 bases). V was trimmed by 0 bases and J by 6 bases, leaving 17 bases between them. The CDR3 sequence is 16 residues long. Looked up from germline, CDR1 is MGHRA and CDR2 is YSYEKL.

In its sample, this clonotype was seen many times. The genes are TRBV11-2 and TRBJ1-2; D perhaps matches TRBD1 (6 bases). This CDR3 has 13 residues. Germline CDR1 and CDR2: SGHAT and FQNNGV. Trimming pared 5 bases from V and 3 bases from J, leaving 10 bases between. The CDR3 nucleotides read TGTGCCAGCAGCGCGGACAGAGACTATGGCTACACCTTC. This sequence encodes CASSADRDYGYTF. The full variable domain, its missing parts supplied by reference TRBV11-2 and TRBJ1-2, is EAGVAQSPRYKIIEKRQSVAFWCNPISGHATLYWYQQILGQGPKLLIQFQNNGVVDDSQLPKDRFSAERLKGVDSTLKIQPAKLEDSAVYLCASSADRDYGYTFGSGTRLTVV.

At least ten counts were recorded for this clonotype. The V and J genes are TRBV5-1 and TRBJ2-3, with TRBD1 matching over 7 bases. The junction had 10 bases not matched to a gene; V was cut back by 4 bases and J by 2 bases. The germline V gene has CDR1 SGHRS and CDR2 YFSETQ. The CDR3 length is 16 residues. CDR3 region: CASSIAGGALTDTQYF. CDR3 bases: TGCGCCAGCAGCATCGCAGGGGGAGCGCTCACAGATACGCAGTATTTT.

In its sample, this clonotype was seen many times. The V gene is TRBV7-3, the J gene TRBJ1-5; D possibly corresponds to TRBD1 (5 bases). The CDR3 is 13 residues long. The V and J ends lost 2 bases and 7 bases respectively, with 9 bases between them. Germline CDR1 is SGHTA and CDR2 is FQGTGA. In DNA, the CDR3 is TGTGCCAGCAGCTTAGGTGAGGGGCAGCCCCAGCATTTT. It yields the protein CASSLGEGQPQHF.

This clonotype was seen at least ten times. V gene TRBV6-5 combines with J gene TRBJ1-1; 9 bases align to TRBD1. Trimming took 2 bases from V and 4 from J; bases not matched to a gene: 11. The CDR3 runs to 17 residues. Germline V lookup: CDR1 MNHEY, CDR2 SVGAGI. CDR3 bases: TGTGCCAGCAGTTACACAGGTTGGGACAGGGCGGGCACTGAAGCTTTCTTT. Residues: CASSYTGWDRAGTEAFF.

This clonotype was recorded many times. The chain joins TRBV19 to TRBJ2-2; unclear D gene. Trimming removed 3 bases from V and 2 bases from J, with 10 bases in between. Germline loops: CDR1 LNHDA, CDR2 SQIVND (reference sequence). The CDR3 runs to 15 residues. CDR3 sequence reads: CASSIMGINTGELFF. The CDR3 region has the DNA TGTGCCAGTAGTATTATGGGGATCAACACCGGGGAGCTGTTTTTT.

This clonotype came up many times. The gene calls are TRBV12-3 or TRBV12-4 and TRBJ1-1; tentative D call: TRBD1 (6 bases). CDR3 size: 11 residues. Trimming took 8 bases from V and 11 from J, leaving 15 bases between them. CDR3 loop: CASLQGVAAFF. The CDR3 DNA sequence: TGTGCCAGCCTACAGGGAGTTGCGGCTTTCTTT.

This clonotype showed up many times. This chain links TRBV24-1 with TRBJ2-1, with a possible D match to TRBD2 (7 bases). Germline V CDR1 and CDR2: KGHDR, SFDVKD. CDR3 length: 15 amino acids. The germline V and J ends were trimmed by 5 bases and 9 bases, with 19 bases remaining between them. DNA for the CDR3: TGTGCCACCAGTGTTGGCCGCGGGGGCCCTACTGAGCAGTTCTTC. It yields the protein CATSVGRGGPTEQFF.

This clonotype was detected ten times or more. The rearrangement links TRBV5-1 to TRBJ2-3; the match to TRBD2 covers 11 bases. In germline, CDR1 is SGHRS, CDR2 YFSETQ. V lost 3 bases and J lost 2; bases outside the gene matches: 5. The CDR3 is 16 amino acids. The CDR3 DNA sequence: TGCGCCAGCAGCTCCGGGACTAGCGGTTCCACAGATACGCAGTATTTT. Its translation: CASSSGTSGSTDTQYF. The full variable domain, in which reference TRBV5-1 and TRBJ2-3 provide the parts outside the CDR3, is KAGVTQTPRYLIKTRGQQVTLSCSPISGHRSVSWYQQTPGQGLQFLFEYFSETQRNKGNFPGRFSGRQFSNSRSEMNVSTLELGDSALYLCASSSGTSGSTDTQYFGPGTRLTVL.

At least ten counts were recorded for this clonotype. The chain links TRBV7-9 to TRBJ1-5, with a tentative D call TRBD1 (6 bases). Trimming pared 5 bases from V and 11 bases from J, leaving 13 bases between. Germline CDR1 is SEHNR and CDR2 is FQNEAQ (reference sequence). There are 12 residues in the CDR3. CDR3 amino acids: CASSETGLSQHF. The DNA of the CDR3 is TGTGCCAGCAGCGAGACAGGCCTGTCCCAGCATTTT.

This clonotype was counted many times. The rearrangement links TRBV21-1 to TRBJ2-2; the table gives TRBD1 as D, unverified against the DNA. TRBV21-1 is recorded as a pseudogene. The CDR3 has 16 amino acids. The CDR3 DNA follows: TGTGCCAGCAGCAAAGCGAAAGGCGCTGACACCGGGGAGCTGTTTTTT. It specifies CASSKAKGADTGELFF.

This clonotype was counted at least ten times. The V call is TRBV5-1, the J call TRBJ2-5, with TRBD1 as a possible D gene (5 bases). Trimming pared 0 bases from V and 5 bases from J, leaving 14 bases between. Germline loops: CDR1 SGHRS, CDR2 YFSETQ. The CDR3 is 15 residues long. The CDR3 loop reads CASSLAMQGRETQYF. The CDR3 DNA is TGCGCCAGCAGCTTGGCGATGCAGGGAAGGGAGACCCAGTACTTC. Complete variable domain (other parts from reference TRBV5-1 and TRBJ2-5): KAGVTQTPRYLIKTRGQQVTLSCSPISGHRSVSWYQQTPGQGLQFLFEYFSETQRNKGNFPGRFSGRQFSNSRSEMNVSTLELGDSALYLCASSLAMQGRETQYFGPGTRLLVL.

This clonotype was picked up many times. V usage is TRBV5-1 and J usage is TRBJ1-1; D remains unclear. The CDR3 consists of 15 residues. Germline assignment: CDR1 SGHRS and CDR2 YFSETQ. V lost 2 bases to trimming and J lost 4 bases, with 15 bases between them. DNA of the CDR3: TGCGCCAGCAGCTTAAGCGGATCTTACGGCACTGAAGCTTTCTTT. As protein: CASSLSGSYGTEAFF.

This clonotype was counted at least ten times. This chain links TRBV20-1 with TRBJ1-6; no clear D gene. The CDR3 is 14 amino acids. Germline V CDR1 and CDR2: DFQATT, SNEGSKA (reference sequence). The V end was cut by 5 bases, the J end by 5 bases, with 13 bases between. The CDR3: CSAADATNNSPLHF. The CDR3 DNA reads TGCAGTGCTGCGGACGCAACAAATAATTCACCCCTCCACTTT.

This chain connects TRBV18 to TRBJ1-6; D not resolved. The germline V gene encodes CDR1 KGHSH and CDR2 LQKENI. This CDR3 is built from 15 residues. Trimming shortened V by 3 bases and J by 6 bases, and 12 bases separated the two germline ends. CDR3 region: CASSPESSSNSPLHF. The CDR3 nucleotides are TGTGCCAGCTCACCGGAATCCAGCAGTAATTCACCCCTCCACTTT. Full variable domain (missing parts from reference TRBV18 and TRBJ1-6): NAGVMQNPRHLVRRRGQEARLRCSPMKGHSHVYWYRQLPEEGLKFMVYLQKENIIDESGMPKERFSAEFPKEGPSILRIQQVVRGDSAAYFCASSPESSSNSPLHFGNGTRLTVT.

In its sample, this clonotype was seen many times. This chain connects TRBV3-1 to TRBJ2-3; possible D gene TRBD2, 6 bases. CDR1 and CDR2 from the germline V gene are LGHDT and YNNKEL (reference sequence). CDR3 size: 18 residues. V shed 0 bases and J shed 3 bases, with 19 bases lying between them. The CDR3 protein is CASSQDFPLAGRTDTQYF. CDR3 in DNA: TGTGCCAGCAGCCAAGATTTTCCCTTGGCGGGGAGGACAGATACGCAGTATTTT.

In its sample, this clonotype was seen many times. The chain recombines TRBV27 with TRBJ1-5, with no clear D. This CDR3 has 13 residues. Trimming removed 5 bases from V and 5 bases from J, with 10 bases in between. From germline, CDR1 is MNHEY and CDR2 SMNVEV (reference sequence). The CDR3 protein is CASSPQPHQPQHF. CDR3 DNA: TGTGCCAGCAGTCCACAACCCCATCAGCCCCAGCATTTT.

There are a few counts of this clonotype. The rearrangement joins TRBV5-1 to TRBJ2-1, with TRBD2 matching 11 bases. The V gene end was trimmed by 1 base and the J gene end by 3 bases; junction bases not matched to a gene: 6. Germline CDR1 reads SGHRS; CDR2 reads YFSETQ. The CDR3 extends over 17 amino acids. The CDR3 is CASSLTLAGGSYNEQFF. The CDR3 DNA reads TGCGCCAGCAGCTTGACCCTAGCGGGGGGAAGCTACAATGAGCAGTTCTTC. The full variable domain, with the rest looked up from reference TRBV5-1 and TRBJ2-1, is KAGVTQTPRYLIKTRGQQVTLSCSPISGHRSVSWYQQTPGQGLQFLFEYFSETQRNKGNFPGRFSGRQFSNSRSEMNVSTLELGDSALYLCASSLTLAGGSYNEQFFGPGTRLTVL.

This clonotype was counted many times. CDR3 bases: TGCGCCAGCAGCTCGGAAGGGATTGGCTACACCTTC. This translates into CASSSEGIGYTF. This chain uses TRBV5-1 with TRBJ1-2, with no clear D. This CDR3 comprises 12 residues. V lost 3 bases and J lost 7, with 10 bases in between. Germline V gives CDR1 SGHRS, CDR2 YFSETQ. The whole variable domain, filled in from reference TRBV5-1 and TRBJ1-2, reads KAGVTQTPRYLIKTRGQQVTLSCSPISGHRSVSWYQQTPGQGLQFLFEYFSETQRNKGNFPGRFSGRQFSNSRSEMNVSTLELGDSALYLCASSSEGIGYTFGSGTRLTVV.

This clonotype was observed at least ten times. This CDR3 reads CASSYSGSNQPQHF. The CDR3 DNA follows: TGTGCCAGCAGTTACTCAGGGAGTAATCAGCCCCAGCATTTT. The chain employs TRBV6-5 and TRBJ1-5; D is undetermined. Between the trimmed V and J ends, which lost 0 bases and 4 bases, there was a span of 7 bases. The CDR3 has 14 amino acids. Germline V lookup: CDR1 MNHEY, CDR2 SVGAGI.

This clonotype was counted at least ten times. J is TRBJ2-5 and V is TRBV7-2, with 10 bases that match TRBD2. Germline V gives CDR1 SGHTA, CDR2 FQGNSA. The trim removed 2 bases at V and 0 bases at J, leaving 9 bases unmatched. The CDR3 covers 18 residues. The CDR3 reads CASSLLLAGSPYQETQYF. The CDR3 DNA is TGTGCCAGCAGCTTATTACTAGCGGGGAGCCCGTACCAAGAGACCCAGTACTTC.

This clonotype was recorded many times. The chain links TRBV5-1 to TRBJ1-6, with 8 bases that match TRBD1. The CDR3 has 14 residues. V lost 5 bases, J lost 10 bases, and 8 bases stayed unmatched. CDR1 and CDR2 (germline): SGHRS, YFSETQ. DNA for the CDR3: TGCGCCAGCAGTCCCGGACAGGGAGGGTCACCCCTCCACTTT. Its translation is CASSPGQGGSPLHF.

This clonotype was recorded at least ten times. The CDR3 sequence is CASSHRDRGRGGTEAFF. The CDR3, as DNA: TGTGCCAGCAGCCACCGGGACAGGGGGCGAGGAGGCACTGAAGCTTTCTTT. This chain links TRBV3-1 with TRBJ1-1; 12 bases line up with TRBD1. The V segment lost 3 bases and the J segment 4 bases; nucleotides outside the gene matches: 9. The CDR3 sequence is 17 residues long. Looked up from germline, CDR1 is LGHDT and CDR2 is YNNKEL (reference sequence).

The table lists this clonotype with many counts. The chain is built from TRBV20-1 and TRBJ1-1; TRBD1 matches 9 bases. The CDR3 has 16 amino acids. Trimming cost V 1 base and J 6 bases; bases outside gene matches: 12. Germline loops: CDR1 DFQATT, CDR2 SNEGSKA (reference sequence). CDR3 DNA sequence: TGCAGTGCTAGAGCCACTCCGGGACAGGGTCTTTCTGAAGCTTTCTTT. Translated: CSARATPGQGLSEAFF.